This entry lists 22 T cell receptor beta chains sequenced from one sample in a study of tumor and adjacent non-tumor tissue in lung cancer. RNA was extracted from bulk tissue without any cell sorting. Three rounds of nested PCR, following a modified ARM-PCR protocol, produced the TCRbeta library. TCRdb itself ran the multiplex PCR reads through MiXCR, one entry per CDR3 protein. The data contain over 130,000 distinct CDR3 sequences, around two thirds of them seen just once; the ten biggest clones take up 18%. The sample taken for sequencing was lung tumor tissue. The receptor source for this set is a man in his sixties with small cell lung cancer.

This clonotype was recorded at least ten times. V gene TRBV4-2 combines with J gene TRBJ1-1, with TRBD1 identical over 9 bases. Germline CDR1 is LGHNA and CDR2 is YNFKEQ. V was pared by 6 bases and J by 2 bases, with 7 bases of the junction left unmatched. The length of the CDR3 is 15 residues. The CDR3 nucleotides read TGTGCCAGCAGAAAGGACAGGGGCCTTAACACTGAAGCTTTCTTT. It yields the protein CASRKDRGLNTEAFF.

Regarding this clonotype: The junction departs from germline at one end; a sequencing error may be responsible. The chain links TRBV6-5 to TRBJ2-5, with unresolved D. Germline CDR1 is MNHEY and CDR2 is SVGAGI. CDR3 length equals 18 residues. The chain's CDR3 is CASSYPPLRVHRIETQYF. CDR3 bases: TGCGCCAGCAGTTACCCCCCCCTTCGAGTGCATCGTATAGAGACCCAGTACTTC.

As regards this clonotype: A much more abundant neighbour one base away suggests this may be a read error. The genes are TRBV28 and TRBJ2-2; weak D call: TRBD2 (6 bases). Germline V gene lookup returns CDR1 MDHEN and CDR2 SYDVKM. The CDR3 is made up of 15 amino acids. Trimming removed 6 bases at V and 7 bases at J, with 18 bases between. CDR3 loop: CASSPGGIGIGELFF. The CDR3 coding sequence is TGTGCCAGCAGCCCTGGGGGGATCGGCATCGGGGAGCTGTTTTTT.

Turning to this clonotype: Because it lacks the conserved phenylalanine or tryptophan at the end, this CDR3 is likely a read error. DNA for the CDR3: TGCAGTGCTAGACTAGCCTTGAACATCGGGGAGCTGTTTTAT. This codes for CSARLALNIGELFY. The chain recombines TRBV20-1 with TRBJ2-2, with D perhaps TRBD2 (5 bases). The germline V gene encodes CDR1 DFQATT and CDR2 SNEGSKA (reference sequence). The CDR3 loop spans 14 amino acids.

The chain links TRBV7-3 to TRBJ2-1, with 8 bases fitting TRBD2. The germline CDR1 and CDR2 sequences are SGHTA and FQGTGA. Unmatched junction bases numbered 7, after V lost 4 bases and J lost 8 bases. The CDR3 has 14 residues. CDR3 nucleotide sequence: TGTGCCAGCAGCTGGGGCGGGAGGCGCGATGAGCAGTTCTTC. This codes for CASSWGGRRDEQFF.

As to this clonotype: Given a much more abundant clone one base away, this may be a read error. The V gene is TRBV12-3 or TRBV12-4, the J gene TRBJ1-1, with unresolved D. The CDR3 is 13 amino acids. Here the CDR3 DNA reads TGTGTCAGCACCCATATCACAAACACTGAAGCTTTCTTT. Translated: CVSTHITNTEAFF.

This clonotype was detected only once. The CDR3 does not end in the conserved phenylalanine or tryptophan, so this is likely a read error. The V and J genes are TRBV6-1 and TRBJ2-1; TRBD2 agrees at 12 bases. Trimming took 3 bases from V and 9 from J; bases not matched to a gene: 3. CDR3 length: 14 amino acids. From germline, CDR1 is MNHNS and CDR2 SASEGT. This CDR3 reads CASSDPSGRVEQFL. The CDR3 region has the DNA TGTGCCAGCAGTGACCCTAGCGGGAGGGTTGAGCAGTTCCTC.

About this clonotype itself: A much larger clone is a single base away; this may be a read error. The genes are TRBV20-1 and TRBJ2-7, with D possibly matching TRBD2 (6 bases). The V gene lost 1 base and the J gene lost 1 base, with 11 bases spanning the gap. CDR1 and CDR2 (germline): DFQATT, SNEGSKA (reference sequence). The CDR3 sequence is 14 residues long. This chain's CDR3 is CSARAPGGSYEQYF. In nucleotides, the CDR3 is TGCAGTGCTAGAGCTCCTGGAGGGTCCTACGAGCAGTACTTC.

With regard to this clonotype: An end of the junction differs from the germline gene, which may be a read error. The rearrangement links TRBV11-2 to TRBJ2-3; 7 nucleotides agree with TRBD2. CDR1 SGHAT and CDR2 FQNNGV come from the germline V gene. The CDR3 totals 15 residues. The CDR3 DNA is TGTGTCAGCAGCCCGGGGGGAGGTGGTTATGATACGCAGTATTTT. Protein product: CVSSPGGGGYDTQYF.

This chain connects TRBV12-3 or TRBV12-4 to TRBJ1-6; D might be TRBD1 (5 bases). V was cut by 6 bases and J by 3 bases, with 15 bases left in between. CDR3 size: 16 residues. The CDR3 protein is CASSLRRGGYNSPLHF. The CDR3 nucleotides are TGTGCCAGCAGCCTCCGCCGGGGGGGCTATAATTCACCCCTCCACTTT.

The rearrangement uses TRBV28 and TRBJ2-3; 8 nucleotides align to TRBD2. V dropped 8 bases and J dropped 4; count of bases not matched to a gene: 11. The germline CDR1 and CDR2 sequences are MDHEN and SYDVKM. The CDR3 covers 15 residues. The CDR3 DNA is TGTGCCAGCCCATGGGCGGGGGGCCGGTCAGATACGCAGTATTTT. As protein: CASPWAGGRSDTQYF. The variable domain in full, completed from reference TRBV28 and TRBJ2-3, reads DVKVTQSSRYLVKRTGEKVFLECVQDMDHENMFWYRQDPGLGLRLIYFSYDVKMKEKGDIPEGYSVSREKKERFSLILESASTNQTSMYLCASPWAGGRSDTQYFGPGTRLTVL.

As concerns this clonotype: Just one base apart from a much larger clone, this may be a read error. The CDR3 coding sequence is TGCAGCGTTGGTGCCAGGCCGAACACCGGGGAGCTGTTTTTT. Encoded protein: CSVGARPNTGELFF. The rearrangement joins TRBV29-1 to TRBJ2-2; no firm D call. V was cut by 4 bases and J by 0 bases, with 9 bases left in between. Germline CDR1 reads SQVTM; CDR2 reads ANQGSEA. The CDR3 is 14 amino acids.

CDR3 bases: TGTGCCAGCAGTGAATGTTTACCCTACGAGCAGTACTTC. It is translated as CASSECLPYEQYF. This chain links TRBV6-1 with TRBJ2-7; unclear D gene. CDR1 is MNHNS and CDR2 is SASEGT in the germline V gene. The V end lost 2 bases, the J end lost 2 bases, and 7 bases lay between the germline ends. This CDR3 has 13 amino acids.

Remarks on this clonotype: The CDR3 carries no conserved terminal phenylalanine or tryptophan, so it likely arises from a read error. Here the CDR3 reads CASGAPTGTGELFI. The CDR3 DNA reads TGTGCCAGCGGGGCCCCGACGGGCACCGGGGAGCTGTTTATT. The chain combines TRBV6-5 with TRBJ2-2; possibly TRBD1 for D (5 bases). CDR1 is MNHEY and CDR2 is SVGAGI in the germline V gene. The CDR3 totals 14 residues. The V end lost 8 bases, the J end lost 4 bases, and 14 bases lay between the germline ends.

Remarks on this clonotype: At one end, the junction sequence differs from germline, possibly due to a read error. V usage is TRBV20-1 and J usage is TRBJ1-2; TRBD1 agrees at 9 bases. The CDR3 spans 16 residues. Germline V CDR1 and CDR2: DFQATT, SNEGSKA (reference sequence). CDR3 DNA: TGCAGTGCTAGAGATCGAAGGACAGGGGATTTGCGGGGCTACAGCTTC. It encodes CSARDRRTGDLRGYSF.

This clonotype has a single count. One junction end does not reproduce the germline sequence, and a read error may be involved. The chain uses TRBV20-1 and TRBJ1-2; D possibly corresponds to TRBD1 (6 bases). Germline V lookup: CDR1 DFQATT, CDR2 SNEGSKA (reference sequence). This CDR3 has 11 residues. For the CDR3, the DNA is TGCAGTGCCCCGGACAGATATGACTACACCTTC. Its protein product is CSAPDRYDYTF.

This clonotype was picked up a small number of times. A much bigger clone sits one base away, suggesting this may be a read error. The V gene is TRBV29-1, the J gene TRBJ1-1, with TRBD1 as a possible D gene (5 bases). This CDR3 has 12 amino acids. Between the trimmed V and J ends, which lost 8 bases and 5 bases, there was a span of 15 bases. CDR1 SQVTM and CDR2 ANQGSEA come from the germline V gene. The CDR3 DNA sequence: TGCAGCACTACAATCCGACAGACTGAAGCTTTCTTT. Translated, it gives CSTTIRQTEAFF.

This clonotype was observed many times. The chain links TRBV4-1 to TRBJ1-5; 8 nucleotides agree with TRBD1. CDR3 length equals 19 residues. Germline lookup yields CDR1 MGHRA and CDR2 YSYEKL. V was clipped by 0 bases and J by 0 bases; unmatched bases: 10. The chain's CDR3 is CASSQDNGTGLYSNQPQHF. The CDR3 DNA follows: TGCGCCAGCAGCCAAGATAACGGGACAGGATTGTATAGCAATCAGCCCCAGCATTTT.

In the case of this clonotype: A much bigger clone sits one base away, suggesting this may be a read error. The rearrangement uses TRBV29-1 and TRBJ2-3; 11 bases are a match to TRBD2. Germline CDR1 SQVTM, CDR2 ANQGSEA. The CDR3 extends over 14 amino acids. The CDR3 region is CGHLAGGNTDTQYF. The CDR3 coding sequence is TGCGGTCATCTAGCGGGAGGAAACACAGATACGCAGTATTTT.

This clonotype was observed a few times. V gene TRBV6-1 combines with J gene TRBJ2-3; a weak D match, TRBD2 (6 bases). CDR1 is MNHNS and CDR2 is SASEGT in the germline V gene. CDR3 length: 17 residues. V dropped 1 base and J dropped 4 bases, with 18 bases sitting between them. The CDR3 bases are TGTGCCAGCAGTGAAGGTCCGGGGGTGAGGCACTCAGATACGCAGTATTTT. Its translation: CASSEGPGVRHSDTQYF.

This clonotype was seen ten or more times. CDR3 residues: CASSLDRSPTGYTF. As DNA, the CDR3 is TGTGCCAGCAGCTTAGATCGGTCCCCGACAGGCTACACCTTC. This rearrangement joins TRBV11-2 to TRBJ1-2; D uncertain. The germline V and J ends were trimmed by 0 bases and 8 bases, with 13 bases remaining between them. This CDR3 spans 14 amino acids. Germline-derived CDR1 and CDR2 are SGHAT and FQNNGV.

On this clonotype: With a much larger clone just one base away, this may be a read error. The V and J genes are TRBV29-1 and TRBJ1-1; D ambiguous. The CDR3 runs to 12 residues. Germline CDR1 SQVTM, CDR2 ANQGSEA. Deletions cut 3 bases from V and 3 bases from J, with 8 bases between. The CDR3 is CSVDSEDTEAFF. CDR3 coding DNA: TGCAGCGTTGATTCAGAGGACACTGAAGCTTTCTTT.